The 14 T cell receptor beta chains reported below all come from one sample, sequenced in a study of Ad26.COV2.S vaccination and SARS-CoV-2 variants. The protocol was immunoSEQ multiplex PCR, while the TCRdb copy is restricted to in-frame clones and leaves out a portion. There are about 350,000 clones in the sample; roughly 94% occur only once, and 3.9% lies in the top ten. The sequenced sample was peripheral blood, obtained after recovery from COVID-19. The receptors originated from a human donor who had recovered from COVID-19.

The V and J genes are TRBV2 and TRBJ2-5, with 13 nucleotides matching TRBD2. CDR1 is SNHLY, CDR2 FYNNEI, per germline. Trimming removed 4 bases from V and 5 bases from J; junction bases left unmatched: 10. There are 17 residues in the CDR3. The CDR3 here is CASSATTSGGPLETQYF. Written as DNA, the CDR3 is TGTGCCAGCAGTGCCACGACTAGCGGGGGGCCCTTGGAGACCCAGTACTTC.

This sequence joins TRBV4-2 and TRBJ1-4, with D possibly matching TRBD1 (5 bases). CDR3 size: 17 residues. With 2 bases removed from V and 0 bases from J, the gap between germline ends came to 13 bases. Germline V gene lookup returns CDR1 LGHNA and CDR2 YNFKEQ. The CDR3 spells CASSQQGGAPTNEKLFF. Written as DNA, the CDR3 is TGTGCCAGCAGCCAACAGGGAGGGGCACCAACTAATGAAAAACTGTTTTTT.

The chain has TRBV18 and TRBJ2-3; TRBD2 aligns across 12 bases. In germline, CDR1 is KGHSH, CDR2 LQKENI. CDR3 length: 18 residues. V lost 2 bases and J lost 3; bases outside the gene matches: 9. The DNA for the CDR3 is TGTGCCAGCTCACCAACTACAGGACTAGCGGGGACAACAGATACGCAGTATTTT. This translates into CASSPTTGLAGTTDTQYF. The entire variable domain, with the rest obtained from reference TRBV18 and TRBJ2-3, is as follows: NAGVMQNPRHLVRRRGQEARLRCSPMKGHSHVYWYRQLPEEGLKFMVYLQKENIIDESGMPKERFSAEFPKEGPSILRIQQVVRGDSAAYFCASSPTTGLAGTTDTQYFGPGTRLTVL.

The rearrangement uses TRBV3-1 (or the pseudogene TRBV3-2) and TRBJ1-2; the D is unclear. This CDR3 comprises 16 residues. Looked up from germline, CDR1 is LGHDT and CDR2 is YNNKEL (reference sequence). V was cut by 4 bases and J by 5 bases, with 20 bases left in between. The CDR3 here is CASSPNLRVSIYGYTF. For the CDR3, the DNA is TGTGCCAGCAGCCCAAATCTGAGGGTTTCCATTTATGGCTACACCTTC.

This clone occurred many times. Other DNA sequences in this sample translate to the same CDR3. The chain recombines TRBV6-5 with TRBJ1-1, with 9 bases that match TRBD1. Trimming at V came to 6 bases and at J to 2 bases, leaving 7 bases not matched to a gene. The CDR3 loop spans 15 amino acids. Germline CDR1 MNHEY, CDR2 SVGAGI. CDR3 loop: CASRDRDRVNTEAFF. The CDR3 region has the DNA TGTGCCAGCAGAGACCGGGACAGGGTCAACACTGAAGCTTTCTTT.

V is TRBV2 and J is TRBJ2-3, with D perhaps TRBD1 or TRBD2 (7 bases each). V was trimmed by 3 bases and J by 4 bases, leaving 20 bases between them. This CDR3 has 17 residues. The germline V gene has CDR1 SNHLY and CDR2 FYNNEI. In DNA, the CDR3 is TGTGCCAGCAGTGAGTCGGTGGCCAGGGGGGGAGCAGATACGCAGTATTTT. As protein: CASSESVARGGADTQYF.

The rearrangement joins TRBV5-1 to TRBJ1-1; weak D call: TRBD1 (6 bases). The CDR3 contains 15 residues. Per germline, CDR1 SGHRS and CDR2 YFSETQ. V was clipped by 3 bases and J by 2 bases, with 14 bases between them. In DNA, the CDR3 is TGCGCCAGCAGCTATTCCGGACAGAGAAACACTGAAGCTTTCTTT. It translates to CASSYSGQRNTEAFF.

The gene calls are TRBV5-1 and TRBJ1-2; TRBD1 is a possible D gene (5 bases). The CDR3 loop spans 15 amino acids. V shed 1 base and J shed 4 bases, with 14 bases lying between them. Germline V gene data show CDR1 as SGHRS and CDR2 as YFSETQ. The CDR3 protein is CASSLLGHQPYGYTF. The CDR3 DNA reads TGCGCCAGCAGCTTGCTTGGACACCAGCCCTATGGCTACACCTTC.

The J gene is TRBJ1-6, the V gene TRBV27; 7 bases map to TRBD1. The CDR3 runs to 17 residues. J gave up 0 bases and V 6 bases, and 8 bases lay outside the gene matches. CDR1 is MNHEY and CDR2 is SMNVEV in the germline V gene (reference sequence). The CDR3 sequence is CASSQDRASSYNSPLHF. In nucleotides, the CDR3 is TGTGCCAGCAGCCAAGACAGGGCGAGCTCCTATAATTCACCCCTCCACTTT.

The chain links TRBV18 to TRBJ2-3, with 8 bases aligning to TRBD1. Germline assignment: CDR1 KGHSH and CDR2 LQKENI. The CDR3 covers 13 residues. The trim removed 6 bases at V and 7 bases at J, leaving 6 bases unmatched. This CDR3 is CASSGQGSNTQYF. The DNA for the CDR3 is TGTGCCAGCTCCGGACAGGGTTCAAATACGCAGTATTTT.

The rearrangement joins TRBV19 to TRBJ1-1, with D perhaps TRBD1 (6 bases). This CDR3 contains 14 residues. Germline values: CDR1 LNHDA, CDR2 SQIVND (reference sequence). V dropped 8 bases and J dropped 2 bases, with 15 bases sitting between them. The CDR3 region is CASGFRGTNTEAFF. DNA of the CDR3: TGTGCCAGTGGCTTCAGGGGTACAAACACTGAAGCTTTCTTT.

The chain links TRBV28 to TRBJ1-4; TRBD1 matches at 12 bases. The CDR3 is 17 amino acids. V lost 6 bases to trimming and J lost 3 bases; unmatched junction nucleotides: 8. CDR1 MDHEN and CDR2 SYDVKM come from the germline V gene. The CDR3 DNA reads TGTGCCAGCAGGTCACCGGGACAGGGGGCCCCTAATGAAAAACTGTTTTTT. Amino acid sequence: CASRSPGQGAPNEKLFF.

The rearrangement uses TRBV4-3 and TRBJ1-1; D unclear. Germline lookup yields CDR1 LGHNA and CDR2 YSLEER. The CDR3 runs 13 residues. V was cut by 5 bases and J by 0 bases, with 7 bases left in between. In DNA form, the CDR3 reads TGCGCCAGCAGCGTACGGATGAACACTGAAGCTTTCTTT. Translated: CASSVRMNTEAFF.

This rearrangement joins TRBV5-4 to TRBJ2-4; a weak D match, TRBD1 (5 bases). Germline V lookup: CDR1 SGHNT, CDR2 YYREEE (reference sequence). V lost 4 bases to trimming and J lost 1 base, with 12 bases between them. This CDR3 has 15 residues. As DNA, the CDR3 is TGTGCCAGCAGCAGTCCCAGGGATGCCAAAAACATTCAGTACTTC. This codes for CASSSPRDAKNIQYF.